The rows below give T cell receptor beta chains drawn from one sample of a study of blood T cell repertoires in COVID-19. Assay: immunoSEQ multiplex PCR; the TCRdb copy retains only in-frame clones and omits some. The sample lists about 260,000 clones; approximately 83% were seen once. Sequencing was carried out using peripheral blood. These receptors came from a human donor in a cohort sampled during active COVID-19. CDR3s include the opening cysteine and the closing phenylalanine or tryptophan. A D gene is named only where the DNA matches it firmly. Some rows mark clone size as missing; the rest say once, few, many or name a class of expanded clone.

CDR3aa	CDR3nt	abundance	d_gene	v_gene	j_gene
CASNPFQAGGLSEQYF	TGTGCCAGCAACCCCTTCCAAGCGGGAGGTCTTAGCGAGCAGTACTTC	few	TRBD2	TRBV13	TRBJ2-7
CASSQDPGTSGRAHETQYF	TGTGCCAGCAGCCAAGACCCAGGGACTAGCGGGAGGGCCCACGAGACCCAGTACTTC	NA	TRBD2	TRBV14	TRBJ2-5
CAWGYDSSYNEQFF	TGTGCCTGGGGCTACGACTCCTCCTACAATGAGCAGTTCTTC	NA	NA	TRBV30	TRBJ2-1
CASSLTGTSGSADTQYF	TGTGCCAGCAGCCTTACCGGGACTAGCGGGAGTGCAGATACGCAGTATTTT	NA	TRBD2	TRBV3-1/TRBV3-2	TRBJ2-3
CASSPPGGVLLAF	TGTGCCAGCAGCCCCCCTGGGGGGGTACTCCTCGCTTTT	NA	NA	TRBV7-9	TRBJ1-4
CASSGGGGYNSPLHF	TGTGCCAGCAGCGGGGGCGGGGGTTATAATTCACCCCTCCACTTT	NA	NA	TRBV27	TRBJ1-6
CASSSVRGRAGELFF	TGCGCCAGCAGCTCGGTCAGGGGAAGGGCCGGGGAGCTGTTTTTT	NA	NA	TRBV5-1	TRBJ2-2
CASSSSAGDEQFF	TGTGCCAGCAGCTCAAGCGCGGGGGATGAGCAGTTCTTC	NA	TRBD2	TRBV3-1/TRBV3-2	TRBJ2-1
CASSSGVGETQYF	TGTGCCAGCAGTTCGGGAGTGGGAGAGACCCAGTACTTC	NA	NA	TRBV6-6	TRBJ2-5
CASSFWHDEQFF	TGTGCCAGCAGTTTTTGGCACGATGAGCAGTTCTTC	NA	NA	TRBV12-3/TRBV12-4	TRBJ2-1
CASSHQGQPQETQYF	TGTGCCAGCAGCCATCAAGGACAACCCCAAGAGACCCAGTACTTC	NA	NA	TRBV11-3	TRBJ2-5
CASNLLAGGSNEQFF	TGTGCCAGCAATCTATTAGCGGGAGGGTCCAATGAGCAGTTCTTC	NA	TRBD2	TRBV28	TRBJ2-1
CASSPTGDQPQHF	TGTGCCAGCAGCCCCACAGGGGACCAGCCCCAGCATTTT	NA	TRBD1	TRBV3-1/TRBV3-2	TRBJ1-5
CASSFFPSGVGETQYF	TGCGCCAGCAGCTTCTTTCCTTCGGGGGTCGGGGAGACCCAGTACTTC	few	NA	TRBV5-1	TRBJ2-5
CASSLGGLPSEQYF	TGTGCCAGCAGTTTGGGGGGACTCCCCTCCGAGCAGTACTTC	once	NA	TRBV27	TRBJ2-7
CSASSGVGYEQYF	TGCAGTGCTAGTTCGGGAGTAGGATACGAGCAGTACTTC	NA	NA	TRBV20-1	TRBJ2-7
CASSLAGIQETQYF	TGTGCCAGCAGCTTGGCGGGGATTCAAGAGACCCAGTACTTC	NA	NA	TRBV5-6	TRBJ2-5
CASSRTGVGNQPQHF	TGTGCCAGCAGTCGGACAGGGGTGGGCAATCAGCCCCAGCATTTT	NA	TRBD1	TRBV6-5	TRBJ1-5
CASSVDTGGGETQYF	TGTGCCAGCAGCGTAGATACAGGGGGAGGGGAGACCCAGTACTTC	NA	NA	TRBV9	TRBJ2-5
CASRRTSGGLETQYF	TGTGCCAGCAGGAGGACTAGCGGGGGGTTAGAGACCCAGTACTTC	NA	TRBD2	TRBV2	TRBJ2-5
CASRRGGTNTGELFF	TGTGCCAGCAGGAGGGGGGGTACGAACACCGGGGAGCTGTTTTTT	few	NA	TRBV28	TRBJ2-2
CASSLGTSGRMETQYF	TGTGCCAGCAGCTTAGGAACTAGCGGGAGGATGGAGACCCAGTACTTC	NA	TRBD2	TRBV7-6	TRBJ2-5
CATLLQGGTEAFF	TGTGCCACCCTCCTCCAAGGGGGCACTGAAGCTTTCTTT	NA	NA	TRBV10-3	TRBJ1-1
CASTGTSGRSSEQFF	TGTGCCAGCACTGGGACTAGCGGGAGATCGAGTGAGCAGTTCTTC	NA	TRBD2	TRBV6-5	TRBJ2-1
CASSPGGDSPEAFF	TGTGCCAGCTCACCAGGCGGGGACAGCCCTGAAGCTTTCTTT	NA	TRBD1	TRBV18	TRBJ1-1
CASRVGTGVTEAFF	TGTGCCAGCAGAGTCGGGACAGGGGTCACTGAAGCTTTCTTT	NA	TRBD1	TRBV2	TRBJ1-1
CASSLEIPSGRLVEQFF	TGTGCCAGCAGCTTAGAGATTCCTAGCGGGAGGTTGGTTGAGCAGTTCTTC	once	TRBD2	TRBV7-9	TRBJ2-1
CASNRREDIQYF	TGTGCCAGCAATCGCAGGGAGGACATTCAGTACTTC	once	NA	TRBV28	TRBJ2-4
CASSLVPGQGTYEQYF	TGTGCCAGCAGCTTGGTCCCAGGCCAGGGGACCTACGAGCAGTACTTC	NA	NA	TRBV11-1	TRBJ2-7
CAAWRSNNEQFF	TGTGCCGCGTGGAGGTCCAACAATGAGCAGTTCTTC	once	NA	TRBV11-1	TRBJ2-1
CASSITQGSQPQHF	TGTGCCAGCAGCATCACACAGGGAAGTCAGCCCCAGCATTTT	NA	NA	TRBV11-2	TRBJ1-5
CASSRTGGAYEQYF	TGTGCCAGCAGTCGAACAGGGGGCGCATACGAGCAGTACTTC	NA	TRBD1	TRBV7-8	TRBJ2-7
CASRRTPPTSGTYNEQFF	TGCGCCAGCAGAAGAACCCCCCCAACTAGCGGGACCTACAATGAGCAGTTCTTC	NA	TRBD2	TRBV5-1	TRBJ2-1
CASSLDRGPYTQYF	TGTGCCAGCTCATTGGACAGGGGGCCTTATACGCAGTATTTT	NA	TRBD1	TRBV18	TRBJ2-3
CASSERRQGVEVRGYTF	TGTGCCAGCAGTGAAAGAAGACAGGGAGTAGAAGTGCGTGGCTACACCTTC	NA	TRBD1	TRBV6-1	TRBJ1-2
CASSEISGYNEQFF	TGTGCCAGCAGTGAAATTAGCGGTTACAATGAGCAGTTCTTC	NA	NA	TRBV6-1	TRBJ2-1
CASNWGQGRNQPQHF	TGTGCCAGCAATTGGGGACAGGGTCGCAATCAGCCCCAGCATTTT	NA	TRBD1	TRBV28	TRBJ1-5
CASSRTENTEAFF	TGTGCCAGCAGTAGGACAGAGAACACTGAAGCTTTCTTT	NA	NA	TRBV6-5	TRBJ1-1
CASSLDGSGYTF	TGTGCCAGCAGCTTAGACGGGTCGGGCTACACCTTC	few	NA	TRBV11-2	TRBJ1-2
CASSFWYPESNQPQHF	TGCGCCAGCAGCTTTTGGTATCCTGAGAGCAATCAGCCCCAGCATTTT	NA	NA	TRBV5-1	TRBJ1-5
CASSTTDSYNQPQHF	TGTGCCAGCAGCACGACTGACAGTTACAATCAGCCCCAGCATTTT	NA	NA	TRBV21-1	TRBJ1-5
CASSNSNQETQYF	TGTGCCAGTAGCAACTCGAACCAAGAGACCCAGTACTTC	once	NA	TRBV19	TRBJ2-5